These T cell receptor beta chains were read from a single sample in a study of blood T cell repertoires in COVID-19. Produced via immunoSEQ multiplex PCR; TCRdb's table is partial and in-frame only. In the table there are 250,000 to 350,000 clones, around 90% of which are singletons. The specimen sequenced was PBMCs or T cells enriched from blood (not recorded which). The source of these receptors is a woman in her twenties or thirties who had recovered from COVID-19. Each CDR3 is given with its conserved first and last residue. D genes are given only for firm matches. A clone size is listed for some rows: how often the clone was seen (once, few, many), or a class if it is expanded.

J gene: TRBJ2-2
V gene: TRBV9
clone size: .
D gene: .
CDR3 protein: CASSVFDTGDTGELFF
CDR3 DNA: TGTGCCAGCAGCGTATTCGACACCGGGGACACCGGGGAGCTGTTTTTT

J gene: TRBJ1-3
V gene: TRBV18
clone size: .
D gene: .
CDR3 protein: CASSLYLDSSGNTIYF
CDR3 DNA: TGTGCCAGCTCGTTATACCTGGACAGCTCTGGAAACACCATATATTTT

J gene: TRBJ1-5
V gene: TRBV7-8
clone size: .
D gene: .
CDR3 protein: CASSLGQGPISNQPQHF
CDR3 DNA: TGTGCCAGCAGCTTAGGGCAGGGCCCTATCAGCAATCAGCCCCAGCATTTT

J gene: TRBJ1-2
V gene: TRBV4-3
clone size: once
D gene: TRBD1
CDR3 protein: CASSQTDRVLDGYTF
CDR3 DNA: TGCGCCAGCAGCCAAACGGACAGGGTACTTGATGGCTACACCTTC

J gene: TRBJ2-2
V gene: TRBV5-8
clone size: .
D gene: .
CDR3 protein: CASSFGRTSGELFF
CDR3 DNA: TGTGCCAGCAGCTTCGGCAGGACTTCCGGGGAGCTGTTTTTT

J gene: TRBJ2-1
V gene: TRBV28
clone size: .
D gene: TRBD2
CDR3 protein: CASSQAGGRAVEQFF
CDR3 DNA: TGTGCCAGCAGTCAAGCGGGAGGCCGGGCTGTTGAGCAGTTCTTC

J gene: TRBJ1-5
V gene: TRBV5-1
clone size: .
D gene: .
CDR3 protein: CASSPGERQPQHF
CDR3 DNA: TGCGCCAGCAGCCCGGGTGAAAGGCAGCCCCAGCATTTT

J gene: TRBJ2-2
V gene: TRBV6-5
clone size: few
D gene: TRBD2
CDR3 protein: CASRGLAGTGELFF
CDR3 DNA: TGTGCCAGCAGGGGACTAGCCGGGACCGGGGAGCTGTTTTTT

J gene: TRBJ1-6
V gene: TRBV3-1/TRBV3-2
clone size: .
D gene: .
CDR3 protein: CASSLGTNNNSPLHF
CDR3 DNA: TGTGCCAGCAGCCTTGGGACAAATAATAATTCACCCCTCCACTTT

J gene: TRBJ1-2
V gene: TRBV6-1
clone size: .
D gene: TRBD1
CDR3 protein: CASSERRTGGSYGYTF
CDR3 DNA: TGTGCCAGCAGTGAAAGGAGAACAGGGGGTAGCTATGGCTACACCTTC

J gene: TRBJ2-6
V gene: TRBV7-2
clone size: .
D gene: .
CDR3 protein: CASSSFSGANVLTF
CDR3 DNA: TGTGCCAGCAGCTCCTTCTCTGGGGCCAACGTCCTGACTTTC

J gene: TRBJ2-1
V gene: TRBV5-1
clone size: .
D gene: TRBD1
CDR3 protein: CASSFTGTGGHNEQFF
CDR3 DNA: TGCGCCAGCAGCTTTACCGGGACAGGGGGCCACAATGAGCAGTTCTTC

J gene: TRBJ2-6
V gene: TRBV14
clone size: .
D gene: .
CDR3 protein: CASSPDRSSGANVLTF
CDR3 DNA: TGTGCCAGCAGCCCCGACAGGAGCTCTGGGGCCAACGTCCTGACTTTC

J gene: TRBJ1-1
V gene: TRBV7-9
clone size: .
D gene: .
CDR3 protein: CASSLAGGATEAFF
CDR3 DNA: TGTGCCAGCAGCTTAGCCGGGGGGGCCACTGAAGCTTTCTTT

J gene: TRBJ1-1
V gene: TRBV29-1
clone size: .
D gene: .
CDR3 protein: CSVEGTVNTEAFF
CDR3 DNA: TGCAGCGTTGAAGGAACAGTGAACACTGAAGCTTTCTTT

J gene: TRBJ1-1
V gene: TRBV30
clone size: .
D gene: .
CDR3 protein: CAWSSGAEAFF
CDR3 DNA: TGTGCCTGGAGTAGCGGGGCTGAAGCTTTCTTT

J gene: TRBJ1-1
V gene: TRBV5-5
clone size: .
D gene: TRBD1
CDR3 protein: CASSRDSWNTEAFF
CDR3 DNA: TGTGCCAGCAGCCGGGACAGCTGGAACACTGAAGCTTTCTTT

J gene: TRBJ2-4
V gene: TRBV9
clone size: .
D gene: TRBD1
CDR3 protein: CASSGLQGSGRNIQYF
CDR3 DNA: TGTGCCAGCAGCGGACTACAGGGGTCAGGAAGGAACATTCAGTACTTC

J gene: TRBJ1-6
V gene: TRBV6-5
clone size: .
D gene: TRBD1
CDR3 protein: CASSYSETGDSPLHF
CDR3 DNA: TGTGCCAGCAGTTACTCAGAGACAGGGGATTCACCCCTCCACTTT

J gene: TRBJ1-2
V gene: TRBV28
clone size: .
D gene: TRBD1
CDR3 protein: CASSGTAPLGYGYTF
CDR3 DNA: TGTGCCAGCAGTGGGACAGCCCCACTAGGGTATGGCTACACCTTC

J gene: TRBJ1-1
V gene: TRBV12-5
clone size: .
D gene: TRBD1
CDR3 protein: CASGLYTGGATEAFF
CDR3 DNA: TGTGCTAGTGGTTTGTATACAGGGGGTGCTACTGAAGCTTTCTTT

J gene: TRBJ2-1
V gene: TRBV7-8
clone size: .
D gene: TRBD2
CDR3 protein: CASSFGTRPGNEQFF
CDR3 DNA: TGTGCCAGCAGCTTTGGGACTAGACCGGGCAATGAGCAGTTCTTC

J gene: TRBJ2-7
V gene: TRBV18
clone size: .
D gene: TRBD1
CDR3 protein: CATQGDRGPSYEQYF
CDR3 DNA: TGTGCCACCCAAGGGGACAGGGGACCTAGCTACGAGCAGTACTTC

J gene: TRBJ2-1
V gene: TRBV7-9
clone size: .
D gene: .
CDR3 protein: CASSFRERIYNEQFF
CDR3 DNA: TGTGCCAGCAGCTTCCGGGAGAGGATTTACAATGAGCAGTTCTTC

J gene: TRBJ2-1
V gene: TRBV28
clone size: .
D gene: TRBD2
CDR3 protein: CASSLSSGTPYNEQFF
CDR3 DNA: TGTGCCAGCAGTTTATCCAGCGGGACCCCCTACAATGAGCAGTTCTTC

J gene: TRBJ2-7
V gene: TRBV11-3
clone size: .
D gene: .
CDR3 protein: CASSFETYEQYF
CDR3 DNA: TGTGCCAGCAGCTTCGAGACTTACGAGCAGTACTTC

J gene: TRBJ2-7
V gene: TRBV19
clone size: .
D gene: .
CDR3 protein: CASNPGPDSYEQYF
CDR3 DNA: TGTGCCAGTAACCCGGGTCCCGACAGCTACGAGCAGTACTTC

J gene: TRBJ2-7
V gene: TRBV10-1
clone size: .
D gene: TRBD1
CDR3 protein: CASTRPTGGEYEQYF
CDR3 DNA: TGCGCCAGCACTAGACCGACAGGGGGCGAGTACGAGCAGTACTTC

J gene: TRBJ2-2
V gene: TRBV6-2/TRBV6-3
clone size: few
D gene: TRBD1
CDR3 protein: CASSYSADRVTGELFF
CDR3 DNA: TGTGCCAGCAGTTACTCTGCGGACAGGGTGACCGGGGAGCTGTTTTTT

J gene: TRBJ2-7
V gene: TRBV19
clone size: .
D gene: TRBD2
CDR3 protein: CASSMGGTSYEQYF
CDR3 DNA: TGTGCCAGTAGTATGGGGGGGACCTCCTACGAGCAGTACTTC

J gene: TRBJ2-1
V gene: TRBV5-1
clone size: .
D gene: TRBD1
CDR3 protein: CASSLGDRVYNEQFF
CDR3 DNA: TGCGCCAGCAGCTTGGGGGACAGGGTATACAATGAGCAGTTCTTC

J gene: TRBJ2-1
V gene: TRBV11-2
clone size: once
D gene: TRBD2
CDR3 protein: CASSLGLAGWFF
CDR3 DNA: TGTGCCAGCAGCTTAGGGCTAGCGGGATGGTTCTTC

J gene: TRBJ2-5
V gene: TRBV10-3
clone size: .
D gene: TRBD2
CDR3 protein: CAISESSGGFETQYF
CDR3 DNA: TGTGCCATCAGTGAGTCGAGCGGGGGATTCGAGACCCAGTACTTC

J gene: TRBJ1-1
V gene: TRBV5-1
clone size: .
D gene: .
CDR3 protein: CASSPDRGGYTEAFF
CDR3 DNA: TGCGCCAGCAGCCCCGACCGGGGGGGGTACACTGAAGCTTTCTTT

J gene: TRBJ2-1
V gene: TRBV30
clone size: .
D gene: TRBD2
CDR3 protein: CAWSVLAGADEQFF
CDR3 DNA: TGTGCCTGGAGTGTACTAGCGGGAGCTGATGAGCAGTTCTTC

J gene: TRBJ2-2
V gene: TRBV19
clone size: .
D gene: .
CDR3 protein: CASSIRVGELFF
CDR3 DNA: TGTGCCAGTAGTATTCGGGTGGGGGAGCTGTTTTTT

J gene: TRBJ1-2
V gene: TRBV4-1
clone size: .
D gene: .
CDR3 protein: CASSQASMGPEGAGYTF
CDR3 DNA: TGCGCCAGCAGCCAAGCCTCTATGGGTCCCGAGGGCGCTGGCTACACCTTC

J gene: TRBJ2-7
V gene: TRBV7-2
clone size: once
D gene: .
CDR3 protein: CASSPPGLYEQYF
CDR3 DNA: TGTGCCAGCAGCCCGCCGGGACTCTACGAGCAGTACTTC

J gene: TRBJ2-7
V gene: TRBV9
clone size: .
D gene: TRBD1
CDR3 protein: CASSSDRGSYEQYF
CDR3 DNA: TGTGCCAGCAGCTCCGACAGGGGGTCTTACGAGCAGTACTTC

J gene: TRBJ2-2
V gene: TRBV19
clone size: few
D gene: .
CDR3 protein: CASSLYGNTGELFF
CDR3 DNA: TGTGCCAGTAGCCTCTATGGGAACACCGGGGAGCTGTTTTTT

J gene: TRBJ2-7
V gene: TRBV10-1
clone size: .
D gene: .
CDR3 protein: CASSESGTYEQYF
CDR3 DNA: TGCGCCAGCAGTGAAAGCGGTACCTACGAGCAGTACTTC

J gene: TRBJ2-3
V gene: TRBV5-6
clone size: .
D gene: .
CDR3 protein: CASSKKQGPDTQYF
CDR3 DNA: TGTGCCAGCAGCAAGAAACAGGGCCCAGATACGCAGTATTTT

J gene: TRBJ2-1
V gene: TRBV4-2
clone size: .
D gene: .
CDR3 protein: CASSPLDSHNEQFF
CDR3 DNA: TGTGCCAGCAGCCCTTTGGACAGCCACAATGAGCAGTTCTTC

J gene: TRBJ2-7
V gene: TRBV20-1
clone size: .
D gene: TRBD1
CDR3 protein: CSADRGYEQYF
CDR3 DNA: TGCAGTGCCGACAGGGGTTACGAGCAGTACTTC

J gene: TRBJ2-2
V gene: TRBV7-2
clone size: few
D gene: TRBD2
CDR3 protein: CASSSPGLRESHTGELFF
CDR3 DNA: TGTGCCAGCAGCTCCCCTGGGTTGCGGGAGTCGCACACCGGGGAGCTGTTTTTT

J gene: TRBJ1-2
V gene: TRBV10-1
clone size: few
D gene: .
CDR3 protein: CASSESGGIGYTF
CDR3 DNA: TGCGCCAGCAGTGAGTCAGGAGGGATTGGCTACACCTTC

J gene: TRBJ1-1
V gene: TRBV29-1
clone size: .
D gene: .
CDR3 protein: CSVEESGTEAFF
CDR3 DNA: TGCAGCGTTGAGGAGAGCGGCACTGAAGCTTTCTTT

J gene: TRBJ2-7
V gene: TRBV11-2
clone size: .
D gene: .
CDR3 protein: CASSSTGQWEQYF
CDR3 DNA: TGTGCCAGCAGCTCTACTGGACAGTGGGAGCAGTACTTC

J gene: TRBJ1-1
V gene: TRBV3-1/TRBV3-2
clone size: .
D gene: .
CDR3 protein: CASSQATRVTEAFF
CDR3 DNA: TGTGCCAGCAGCCAAGCTACCAGGGTCACTGAAGCTTTCTTT

J gene: TRBJ1-2
V gene: TRBV12-3/TRBV12-4
clone size: .
D gene: .
CDR3 protein: CASSLGQGYGYTF
CDR3 DNA: TGTGCCAGCAGTTTGGGTCAGGGCTATGGCTACACCTTC

J gene: TRBJ2-6
V gene: TRBV25-1
clone size: .
D gene: TRBD1
CDR3 protein: CASSVEGAGGANVLTF
CDR3 DNA: TGTGCCAGCAGTGTTGAGGGGGCAGGTGGGGCCAACGTCCTGACTTTC

J gene: TRBJ2-1
V gene: TRBV27
clone size: once
D gene: TRBD2
CDR3 protein: CASSTLAGGVLNEQFF
CDR3 DNA: TGTGCCAGCAGCACCCTAGCGGGAGGGGTATTAAATGAGCAGTTCTTC

J gene: TRBJ1-4
V gene: TRBV14
clone size: once
D gene: TRBD1
CDR3 protein: CASSHLGQGNEKLFF
CDR3 DNA: TGTGCCAGCAGCCACTTAGGACAGGGAAATGAAAAACTGTTTTTT

J gene: TRBJ1-5
V gene: TRBV28
clone size: .
D gene: .
CDR3 protein: CASRLDARGGSQPQHF
CDR3 DNA: TGTGCCAGCAGGCTAGACGCCCGGGGGGGTAGTCAGCCCCAGCATTTT

J gene: TRBJ1-2
V gene: TRBV4-1
clone size: .
D gene: .
CDR3 protein: CASSQVPARAPRDGYTF
CDR3 DNA: TGCGCCAGCAGCCAAGTCCCTGCCCGCGCCCCTCGGGATGGCTACACCTTC